This T cell receptor beta chain originates from a study of T cells in Graves' hyperthyroidism and ophthalmopathy. Used for diagnoses were clinical symptoms, serum thyroxine and TRAb, thyroid ultrasound and orbital computed tomography. Amplified TCR beta CDR3 regions derived from RNA transcripts. HTBI primers were the set used in a first-round RT-PCR of the TCR CDR3. TCRdb reprocessed the multiplex PCR reads via MiXCR and lists one record per CDR3 protein. The profile shows roughly 510,000 distinct CDR3 sequences, over 45% of them singletons. In regard to this clonotype: Sequence at one end of the junction differs from germline and may be a read error.

The sequence came from an adult woman with Graves' disease, either hyperthyroidism or ophthalmopathy (not recorded which). The sequenced material came from peripheral blood or thyroid tissue (not recorded which).

The CDR3 loop is CASSPGTDSKQYF. The DNA for the CDR3 is TGCGCCAGCAGCCCAGGGACAGATTCGAAGCAGTACTTC. The rearrangement joins TRBV5-5 to TRBJ2-7; 7 nucleotides agree with TRBD1. Germline V gene lookup returns CDR1 SGHKS and CDR2 YYEKEE (reference sequence). CDR3 length: 13 amino acids.